Sequencing of this TCR beta chain was carried out in a study of lung T cells in sarcoidosis with Löfgren's syndrome. About the study: In sarcoidosis, CD4+ T cells accumulate in bronchoalveolar lavage fluid.

A word on this clonotype: This could be a read error, since a much larger clone is one nucleotide away.

MiXCR, run by TCRdb on the reads, gives a single entry per CDR3 protein. This table holds about 8,500 distinct CDR3 sequences, around 21% found once. Per the germline V gene, CDR1 is SGHAT and CDR2 is FQNNGV. This CDR3 has 15 amino acids. V was clipped by 1 base and J by 0 bases, with 7 bases between them. Sequences were obtained from CD4+ T cells from bronchoalveolar lavage fluid. The chain couples TRBV11-2 to TRBJ1-3; D unclear. The TCR was taken from a human donor with sarcoidosis (Löfgren's syndrome or another form), or a control subject (not recorded which). The CDR3 bases are TGTGCCAGCAGCTTAGGACGGGCCTCTGGAAACACCATATATTTT. Its translation: CASSLGRASGNTIYF.